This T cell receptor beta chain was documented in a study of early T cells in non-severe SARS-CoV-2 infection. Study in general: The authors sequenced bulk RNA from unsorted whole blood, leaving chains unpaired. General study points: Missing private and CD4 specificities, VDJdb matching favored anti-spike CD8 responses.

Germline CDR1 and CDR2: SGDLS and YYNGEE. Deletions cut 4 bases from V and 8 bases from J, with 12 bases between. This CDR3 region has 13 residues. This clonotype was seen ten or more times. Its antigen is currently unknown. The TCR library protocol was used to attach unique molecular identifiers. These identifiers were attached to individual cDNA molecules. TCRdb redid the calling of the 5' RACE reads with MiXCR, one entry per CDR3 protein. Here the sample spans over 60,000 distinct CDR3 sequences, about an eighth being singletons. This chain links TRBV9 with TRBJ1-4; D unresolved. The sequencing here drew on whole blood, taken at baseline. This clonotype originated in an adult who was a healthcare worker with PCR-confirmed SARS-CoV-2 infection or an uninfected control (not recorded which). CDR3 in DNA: TGTGCCAGCAGCCCCCGGAATGAAGAAAAACTGTTTTTT. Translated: CASSPRNEEKLFF.